This T cell receptor beta chain was found in a study of blood T cell repertoires in COVID-19. Study as a whole: Nucleic acid was either cDNA or gDNA, and it came from T cells, B-cell-depleted T cells, or PBMCs.

The CDR3 sequence is 16 residues long. Deletions cut 0 bases from V and 8 bases from J, with 16 bases between. CDR1 and CDR2 from the germline V gene are LGHNA and YSLEER. This table comes from immunoSEQ multiplex PCR, and its TCRdb copy is limited to in-frame clones, with some not included. Of around 150,000 clones listed, less than 85% are singletons. The specimen sequenced was peripheral blood. The gene calls are TRBV4-3 and TRBJ1-4; possible D gene TRBD1, 6 bases. This receptor was identified in a woman aged 80 or over in a cohort sampled during active or convalescent COVID-19. CDR3 nucleotides: TGCGCCAGCAGCCAAGACCCAACAGGGTTATGGGAAAAACTGTTTTTT. It encodes CASSQDPTGLWEKLFF.